These 17 T cell receptor beta chains share one sample of origin, sequenced in a study of response to subunit inactivated influenza vaccine (dated 2018 in TCRdb). The receptor library was made with RT-PCR. Sequencing was performed on an Illumina HiSeq 2500. In TCRdb, the public reads were trimmed at Q25 with fastp and aligned with MiXCR, with productive beta chains retained. Under each unique CDR3 protein, matching rows form one entry showing the most common genes and DNA. A total of about 300,000 distinct CDR3 sequences appear in this sample, roughly 20% of them only once. The ten largest clonotypes hold about a tenth of the sample. The source material was PBMCs from blood, sampled less than 22 months after vaccination. Receptors were obtained from a man aged 50 to 69 who received an inactivated influenza vaccine. Donor details come from another sample of the same person, matched by shared clones.

The chain combines TRBV4-3 with TRBJ2-2; D is possibly TRBD2 (5 bases). The CDR3 contains 15 residues. Germline loops: CDR1 LGHNA, CDR2 YSLEER. Deletions cut 2 bases from V and 6 bases from J, with 13 bases between. CDR3 bases: TGCGCCAGCAGCCAAACCGGGGTCCGTCCCGGGGAGCTGTTTTTT. Amino acids: CASSQTGVRPGELFF.

This clonotype was counted between two and nine times. The J gene is TRBJ2-7, the V gene TRBV7-2; 7 bases align to TRBD1. This CDR3 contains 14 residues. The germline V gene has CDR1 SGHTA and CDR2 FQGNSA. The V and J ends lost 1 base and 3 bases, in that order; junction bases with no gene match: 3. The CDR3 spells CASSLDRGNYEQYF. CDR3 in DNA: TGTGCCAGCAGCTTAGACAGGGGTAACTACGAGCAGTACTTC.

This clonotype came up a few times. The V and J genes are TRBV27 and TRBJ1-6; the D is unclear. CDR3 size: 14 residues. Trimming took 3 bases from V and 5 from J, leaving 8 bases between them. Germline V gene sequence: CDR1 MNHEY, CDR2 SMNVEV (reference sequence). The DNA for the CDR3 is TGTGCCAGCAGTTTCTTACAGAATAATTCACCCCTCCACTTT. It is translated as CASSFLQNNSPLHF.

The sample holds a few counts of this clonotype. J is TRBJ2-2 and V is TRBV5-1, with D hard to call. Germline values: CDR1 SGHRS, CDR2 YFSETQ. V lost 0 bases and J lost 4, with 7 bases in between. The CDR3 consists of 14 residues. The CDR3 sequence: CASSLVVGTGELFF. The CDR3 DNA sequence: TGCGCCAGCAGCTTGGTTGTGGGCACCGGGGAGCTGTTTTTT. The whole variable domain, filled in from reference TRBV5-1 and TRBJ2-2, reads KAGVTQTPRYLIKTRGQQVTLSCSPISGHRSVSWYQQTPGQGLQFLFEYFSETQRNKGNFPGRFSGRQFSNSRSEMNVSTLELGDSALYLCASSLVVGTGELFFGEGSRLTVL.

The chain carries TRBV29-1 and TRBJ1-5; the match to TRBD1 covers 9 bases. In germline, CDR1 is SQVTM, CDR2 ANQGSEA. This CDR3 region has 20 residues. V trimming: 0 bases; J trimming: 2 bases; junction bases outside the gene matches: 17. The CDR3 DNA follows: TGCAGCGTTGAAGATGCGAGGGGGACAGGGATATTTTCATGCAATCAGCCCCAGCATTTT. Its protein product is CSVEDARGTGIFSCNQPQHF.

This chain joins TRBV7-2 and TRBJ2-1; maybe TRBD1 (5 bases). The CDR3 length is 13 residues. Germline V gene lookup returns CDR1 SGHTA and CDR2 FQGNSA. V gave up 6 bases and J gave up 3 bases, with 9 bases separating them. The CDR3 nucleotides are TGTGCCAGCAGTCGCAGGGACTACAATGAGCAGTTCTTC. Translation: CASSRRDYNEQFF.

There are a few counts of this clonotype. This chain uses TRBV7-2 with TRBJ2-7; D not certain. V was shortened by 1 base and J by 0 bases, with 7 bases between the two germline ends. Germline lookup yields CDR1 SGHTA and CDR2 FQGNSA. The CDR3 is 14 residues long. In DNA form, the CDR3 reads TGTGCCAGCAGCTTAGTCAGGAGCTCCTACGAGCAGTACTTC. Translating gives CASSLVRSSYEQYF.

Here the CDR3 reads CASSQDRDPSYEQYF. In nucleotides, the CDR3 is TGTGCCAGCAGCCAAGATCGCGACCCATCCTACGAGCAGTACTTC. J is TRBJ2-7 and V is TRBV14; D not resolved. This CDR3 contains 15 residues. Germline CDR1 is SGHDN and CDR2 is FVKESK. V lost 0 bases and J 1 base, leaving 10 bases between the germline ends.

This clonotype was recorded many times. CDR3 residues: CASSKGGNQPQHF. The CDR3 nucleotides are TGTGCCAGCAGCAAAGGTGGCAATCAGCCCCAGCATTTT. The chain combines TRBV21-1 with TRBJ1-5. TRBV21-1 corresponds to a pseudogene. The CDR3 totals 13 residues.

The chain joins TRBV30 to TRBJ1-2, with 9 bases that match TRBD1. Germline values: CDR1 GTSNPN, CDR2 SVGIG (reference sequence). J lost 4 bases, V lost 0 bases, and 12 bases had no gene match. The CDR3 is made up of 17 amino acids. CDR3: CAWSVRMRTGALYGYTF. CDR3 bases: TGTGCCTGGAGTGTAAGAATGAGGACAGGGGCCCTCTATGGCTACACCTTC. Filled out from reference TRBV30 and TRBJ1-2, the complete variable domain reads SQTIHQWPATLVQPVGSPLSLECTVEGTSNPNLYWYRQAAGRGLQLLFYSVGIGQISSEVPQNLSASRPQDRQFILSSKKLLLSDSGFYLCAWSVRMRTGALYGYTFGSGTRLTVV.

This clonotype has only a few counts. The rearrangement links TRBV7-9 to TRBJ1-1; possible D gene TRBD1, 5 bases. The CDR3 consists of 12 residues. Germline V gene data show CDR1 as SEHNR and CDR2 as FQNEAQ (reference sequence). With 6 bases removed from V and 7 bases from J, the gap between germline ends came to 12 bases. The CDR3 DNA follows: TGTGCCAGCAGTTGGGGGGACCGTGAAGCTTTCTTT. Its protein is CASSWGDREAFF.

The V and J genes are TRBV4-2 and TRBJ2-4, with D perhaps assigned TRBD1 or TRBD2 (5 bases each). Between the trimmed V and J ends, which lost 4 bases and 7 bases, there was a span of 23 bases. The CDR3 contains 17 residues. From germline, CDR1 is LGHNA and CDR2 YNFKEQ. CDR3 sequence reads: CASSLLWDRLSGNIQYF. CDR3 sequence (DNA): TGTGCCAGCAGCCTTCTCTGGGACCGTCTGTCCGGGAACATTCAGTACTTC.

The J gene is TRBJ2-1, the V gene TRBV7-6, with D uncertain. V was pared by 5 bases and J by 2 bases, with 16 bases between. The germline gives CDR1 SGHVS, CDR2 FNYEAQ. This CDR3 region has 16 residues. CDR3 protein: CASSLELVSTYNEQFF. DNA of the CDR3: TGTGCCAGCAGCCTAGAATTAGTTTCGACCTACAATGAGCAGTTCTTC.

This clonotype was recorded a few times. The J gene is TRBJ1-2, the V gene TRBV4-3, with a weak D call TRBD1 (6 bases). This CDR3 region has 13 residues. V was trimmed by 3 bases and J by 5 bases, leaving 10 bases between them. Per germline, CDR1 LGHNA and CDR2 YSLEER. The CDR3 DNA is TGCGCCAGCAGCCAGAAAACAGGGTATGGCTACACCTTC. It encodes CASSQKTGYGYTF.

There are many counts of this clonotype. V is TRBV20-1 and J is TRBJ1-1, with a possible D match to TRBD1 (5 bases). The CDR3 contains 15 residues. Trimming stripped 4 bases from V and 10 bases from J, with 25 bases between. CDR1 is DFQATT, CDR2 SNEGSKA, per germline (reference sequence). The CDR3 coding sequence is TGCAGTGCTAATTCCCCAGGGCGTCCCGGAGAAGGAGCTTTCTTT. This codes for CSANSPGRPGEGAFF.

This clonotype has more than one count but fewer than ten. The rearrangement links TRBV4-2 to TRBJ1-1; 7 bases agree with TRBD1. This CDR3 comprises 15 residues. After removal of 3 bases from V and 1 base from J, the junction contained 5 bases not matched to a gene. The germline V gene has CDR1 LGHNA and CDR2 YNFKEQ. CDR3 protein: CASSQSGTANTEAFF. CDR3 in DNA: TGTGCCAGCAGCCAGTCCGGGACAGCGAACACTGAAGCTTTCTTT.

This clonotype has a handful of counts. The gene calls are TRBV12-3 or TRBV12-4 and TRBJ1-3; D is uncertain. This CDR3 is 12 amino acids long. Trimming shortened V by 3 bases and J by 3 bases, and 3 bases separated the two germline ends. The CDR3: CASSFVGNTIYF. The CDR3 DNA reads as TGTGCCAGCAGTTTCGTTGGAAACACCATATATTTT.